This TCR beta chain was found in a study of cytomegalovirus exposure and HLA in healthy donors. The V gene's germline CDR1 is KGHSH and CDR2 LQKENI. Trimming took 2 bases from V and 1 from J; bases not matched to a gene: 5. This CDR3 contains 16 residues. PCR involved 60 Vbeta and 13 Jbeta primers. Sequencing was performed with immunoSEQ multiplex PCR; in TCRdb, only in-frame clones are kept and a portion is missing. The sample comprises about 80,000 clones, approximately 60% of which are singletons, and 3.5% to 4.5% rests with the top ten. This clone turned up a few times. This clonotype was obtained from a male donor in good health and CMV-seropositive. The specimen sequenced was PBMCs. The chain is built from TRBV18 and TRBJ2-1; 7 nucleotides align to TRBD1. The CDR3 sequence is CASSPGQDLSYNEQFF. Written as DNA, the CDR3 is TGTGCCAGCTCACCAGGACAGGACTTATCCTACAATGAGCAGTTCTTC.